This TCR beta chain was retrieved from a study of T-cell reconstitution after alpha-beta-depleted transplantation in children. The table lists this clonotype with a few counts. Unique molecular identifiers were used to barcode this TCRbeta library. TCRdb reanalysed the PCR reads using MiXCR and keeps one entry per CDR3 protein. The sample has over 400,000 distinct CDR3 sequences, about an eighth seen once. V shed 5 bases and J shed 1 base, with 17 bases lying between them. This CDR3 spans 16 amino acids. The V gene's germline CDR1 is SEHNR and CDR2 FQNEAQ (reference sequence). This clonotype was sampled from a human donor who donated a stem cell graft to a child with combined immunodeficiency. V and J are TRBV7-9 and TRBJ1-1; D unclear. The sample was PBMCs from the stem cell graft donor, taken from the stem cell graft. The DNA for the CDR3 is TGTGCCAGCAGCCCCCTTAAGGGCGCCGCGAACACTGAAGCTTTCTTT. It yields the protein CASSPLKGAANTEAFF. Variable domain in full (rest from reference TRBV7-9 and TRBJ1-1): DTGVSQNPRHKITKRGQNVTFRCDPISEHNRLYWYRQTLGQGPEFLTYFQNEAQLEKSRLLSDRFSAERPKGSFSTLEIQRTEQGDSAMYLCASSPLKGAANTEAFFGQGTRLTVV.